Below, one T cell receptor (beta chain) is given with its context. The antigen is unknown. The source of the sample is a study of coeliac disease. Whole-study results and caveats: The authors considered this approach unsuitable for unbiased detection of gliadin-specific T cells. Most TRB amino acid sequences occurred in only one sample. Intraepithelial and lamina propria fractions were not highly pure. Of coeliac lamina propria samples, about 55% of the 18 held published gliadin-specific TRB sequences, versus 1 of 6 controls.

There are 14 residues in the CDR3. Per the germline V gene, CDR1 is SGHNT and CDR2 is YYREEE (reference sequence). The V gene lost 0 bases and the J gene lost 2 bases, with 9 bases spanning the gap. TCRdb's table, derived via immunoSEQ multiplex PCR, lists solely in-frame clones and lacks some. The table has some 3,300 clones, 65% to 75% seen once. Sequencing was carried out using lymphocytes from the gut lamina propria. This chain links TRBV5-4 with TRBJ2-7; weak D call: TRBD1 (6 bases). This TCR derives from a man aged 80 or over without celiac disease. The CDR3: CASSLEQGPYEQYF. The CDR3 DNA is TGTGCCAGCAGCTTGGAACAGGGCCCCTACGAGCAGTACTTC.